The 12 T cell receptor beta chains reported below all come from one sample, sequenced in a study of human T cells and chemical hapten exposure. Time point described: patch test 3, about 24 weeks after DPC sensitization. Treatment noted: therapeutic diphenylcyclopropenone sensitization with weekly scalp DPC. TCRdb redid the calling of the RACE reads with MiXCR, one entry per CDR3 protein. This sample has about 58,000 distinct CDR3 sequences; approximately 13% occur once, and the top ten carry roughly 2.4%. The sequences come from whole blood, collected in connection with sensitization to the hapten diphenylcyclopropenone (DPC). The receptors here all came from a man between 25 and 39 years old with alopecia areata. Some clones in this sample may be carry-over from other donors' samples.

This clonotype was found a few times. The chain links TRBV29-1 to TRBJ1-4; a weak D match, TRBD1 (5 bases). Germline V gene sequence: CDR1 SQVTM, CDR2 ANQGSEA. The CDR3 totals 14 residues. Between the trimmed V and J ends, which lost 5 bases and 0 bases, there was a span of 10 bases. For the CDR3, the DNA is TGCAGCGTTAGGGGAGGAGCAACTAATGAAAAACTGTTTTTT. It yields the protein CSVRGGATNEKLFF.

This clonotype was seen repeatedly, ten times or more. The chain uses TRBV20-1 and TRBJ2-4; D assignment may be TRBD1 or TRBD2 (5 bases each). The V end was cut by 1 base, the J end by 1 base, with 14 bases between. The CDR3 is made up of 16 amino acids. Germline CDR1 DFQATT, CDR2 SNEGSKA (reference sequence). CDR3 in DNA: TGCAGTGCTAGAGGAGAGAGGGGATCGGCCAAAAACATTCAGTACTTC. This translates into CSARGERGSAKNIQYF.

This clonotype has ten or more counts. The chain is built from TRBV11-2 and TRBJ1-3; the match to TRBD1 covers 8 bases. The length of the CDR3 is 15 residues. V was pared by 6 bases and J by 0 bases, with 4 bases of the junction left unmatched. In germline, CDR1 is SGHAT, CDR2 FQNNGV. For the CDR3, the DNA is TGTGCCAGCAGGACGGACAGGGTCTCTGGAAACACCATATATTTT. Encoded protein: CASRTDRVSGNTIYF.

The table lists this clonotype with a few counts. V is TRBV7-2 and J is TRBJ1-2; D perhaps matches TRBD1 (6 bases). Trimming removed 5 bases from V and 7 bases from J, with 14 bases in between. The CDR3 covers 13 residues. The germline gives CDR1 SGHTA, CDR2 FQGNSA. The CDR3 loop reads CASSPQGRGGYTF. The CDR3 DNA follows: TGTGCCAGCAGCCCGCAGGGGCGGGGTGGCTACACCTTC.

As to this clonotype: The CDR3 ends on some other residue instead of the conserved phenylalanine or tryptophan, so this is likely a read error. The limits of the CDR3 on the DNA are not certain, so only TCRdb's listed CDR3 is given. This rearrangement joins TRBV28 to TRBJ2-3. Termini included, the CDR3 measures 8 amino acids. Per germline, CDR1 MDHEN and CDR2 SYDVKM. The CDR3 sequence: CASSLCKS.

DNA for the CDR3: TGCGCCAGCAGCATAGCGGGGGATGAGACCCAGTACTTC. Translated: CASSIAGDETQYF. This chain links TRBV5-1 with TRBJ2-5; TRBD2 aligns across 9 bases. CDR1 is SGHRS, CDR2 YFSETQ, per germline. V shed 4 bases and J 5 bases; nucleotides not matched to a gene: 3. This CDR3 is 13 amino acids long. The full variable domain, rest sourced from reference TRBV5-1 and TRBJ2-5, is KAGVTQTPRYLIKTRGQQVTLSCSPISGHRSVSWYQQTPGQGLQFLFEYFSETQRNKGNFPGRFSGRQFSNSRSEMNVSTLELGDSALYLCASSIAGDETQYFGPGTRLLVL.

This clonotype was recorded many times. The J gene is TRBJ1-6, the V gene TRBV18; D ambiguous. Trimming cost V 3 bases and J 7 bases, with 13 bases left between them. The germline gives CDR1 KGHSH, CDR2 LQKENI. The CDR3 runs 15 residues. CDR3 protein: CASSPGSSRNSPLHF. The CDR3 DNA follows: TGTGCCAGCTCACCGGGATCTAGTCGGAATTCACCCCTCCACTTT.

This clonotype was seen only a few times. The chain is built from TRBV9 and TRBJ2-1, with 8 bases lining up with TRBD2. The germline V gene encodes CDR1 SGDLS and CDR2 YYNGEE. V was clipped by 8 bases and J by 2 bases; unmatched bases: 6. This CDR3 contains 14 residues. CDR3 in DNA: TGTGCCAGTAACCCAGCGGGGGCCTACAATGAGCAGTTCTTC. Protein product: CASNPAGAYNEQFF.

This clonotype was observed a single time. V gene TRBV6-5 combines with J gene TRBJ1-5; no clear D gene. This CDR3 has 14 residues. Per germline, CDR1 MNHEY and CDR2 SVGAGI. The V end lost 6 bases, the J end lost 0 bases, and 9 bases lay between the germline ends. The CDR3 DNA sequence: TGTGCCAGCAGACCGACGGTTAGCAATCAGCCCCAGCATTTT. It specifies CASRPTVSNQPQHF.

The chain combines TRBV12-3 or TRBV12-4 with TRBJ1-1, with TRBD1 identical over 7 bases. The CDR3 is 14 amino acids. The junction had 7 bases not matched to a gene; V was cut back by 4 bases and J by 5 bases. In nucleotides, the CDR3 is TGTGCCAGCAGTTCGGCCAGGGGGTGGACTGAAGCTTTCTTT. Translating it yields CASSSARGWTEAFF.

This clonotype was counted at least ten times. This rearrangement joins TRBV9 to TRBJ1-2; D unresolved. This CDR3 has 11 residues. V was shortened by 8 bases and J by 8 bases, with 13 bases between the two germline ends. From germline, CDR1 is SGDLS and CDR2 YYNGEE. As DNA, the CDR3 is TGTGCCAGTTGGGGTCTGGGAGGCTACACCTTC. It specifies CASWGLGGYTF.

This clonotype came up a few times. J is TRBJ2-1 and V is TRBV20-1, with D possibly matching TRBD2 (5 bases). Trimming took 6 bases from V and 0 from J, leaving 15 bases between them. Germline V lookup: CDR1 DFQATT, CDR2 SNEGSKA (reference sequence). CDR3 length: 15 amino acids. The CDR3 is CSAQRASFSYNEQFF. CDR3 nucleotides: TGCAGTGCCCAGAGGGCTAGCTTCTCCTACAATGAGCAGTTCTTC.